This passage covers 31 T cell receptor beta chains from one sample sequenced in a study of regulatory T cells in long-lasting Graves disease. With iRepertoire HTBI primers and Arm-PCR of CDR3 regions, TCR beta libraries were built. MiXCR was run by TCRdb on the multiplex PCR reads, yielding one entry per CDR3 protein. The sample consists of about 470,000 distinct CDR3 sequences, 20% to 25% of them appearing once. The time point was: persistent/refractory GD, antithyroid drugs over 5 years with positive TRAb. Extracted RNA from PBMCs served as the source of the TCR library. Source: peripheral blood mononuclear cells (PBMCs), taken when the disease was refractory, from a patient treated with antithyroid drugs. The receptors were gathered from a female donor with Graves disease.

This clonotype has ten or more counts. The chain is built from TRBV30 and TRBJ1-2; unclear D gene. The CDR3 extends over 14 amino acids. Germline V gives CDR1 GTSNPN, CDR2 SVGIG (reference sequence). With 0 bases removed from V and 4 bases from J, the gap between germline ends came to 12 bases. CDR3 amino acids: CAWSVGTKGYGYTF. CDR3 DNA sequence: TGTGCCTGGAGTGTCGGCACCAAAGGCTATGGCTACACCTTC.

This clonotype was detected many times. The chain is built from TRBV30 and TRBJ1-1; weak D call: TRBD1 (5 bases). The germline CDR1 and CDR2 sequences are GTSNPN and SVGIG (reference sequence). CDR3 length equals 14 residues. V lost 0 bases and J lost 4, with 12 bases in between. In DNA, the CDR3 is TGTGCCTGGAGTGTACTACGCCAGGGCACTGAAGCTTTCTTT. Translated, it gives CAWSVLRQGTEAFF.

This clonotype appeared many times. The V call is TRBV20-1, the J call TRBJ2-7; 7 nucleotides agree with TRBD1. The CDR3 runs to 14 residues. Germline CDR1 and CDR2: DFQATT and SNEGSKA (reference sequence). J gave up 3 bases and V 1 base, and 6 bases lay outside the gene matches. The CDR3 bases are TGCAGTGCTAGAGTAAGGCCAGGGGGCTACGAGCAGTACTTC. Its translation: CSARVRPGGYEQYF.

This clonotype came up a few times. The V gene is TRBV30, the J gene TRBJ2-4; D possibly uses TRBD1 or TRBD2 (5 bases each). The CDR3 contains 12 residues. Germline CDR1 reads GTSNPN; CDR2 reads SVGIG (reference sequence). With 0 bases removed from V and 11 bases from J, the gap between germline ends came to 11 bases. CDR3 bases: TGTGCCTGGAGTGTCCGGGACGGGGTTCAGTACTTC. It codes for CAWSVRDGVQYF.

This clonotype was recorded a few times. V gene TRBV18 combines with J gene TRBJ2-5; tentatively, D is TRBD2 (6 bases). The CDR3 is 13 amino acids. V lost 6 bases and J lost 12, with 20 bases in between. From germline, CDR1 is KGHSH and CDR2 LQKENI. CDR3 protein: CASSPSPGAVKYF. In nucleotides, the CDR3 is TGTGCCAGCTCGCCTTCACCGGGAGCGGTGAAGTACTTC. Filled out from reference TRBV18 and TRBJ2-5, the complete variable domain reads NAGVMQNPRHLVRRRGQEARLRCSPMKGHSHVYWYRQLPEEGLKFMVYLQKENIIDESGMPKERFSAEFPKEGPSILRIQQVVRGDSAAYFCASSPSPGAVKYFGPGTRLLVL.

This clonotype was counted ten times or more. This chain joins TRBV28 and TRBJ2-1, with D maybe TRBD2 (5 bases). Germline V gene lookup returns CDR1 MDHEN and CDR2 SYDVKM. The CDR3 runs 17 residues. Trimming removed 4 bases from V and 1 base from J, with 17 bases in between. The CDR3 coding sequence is TGTGCCAGCAGTTCATCCCTCGGTGGACTTTCCTACAATGAGCAGTTCTTC. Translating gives CASSSSLGGLSYNEQFF. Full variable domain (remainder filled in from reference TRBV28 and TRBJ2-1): DVKVTQSSRYLVKRTGEKVFLECVQDMDHENMFWYRQDPGLGLRLIYFSYDVKMKEKGDIPEGYSVSREKKERFSLILESASTNQTSMYLCASSSSLGGLSYNEQFFGPGTRLTVL.

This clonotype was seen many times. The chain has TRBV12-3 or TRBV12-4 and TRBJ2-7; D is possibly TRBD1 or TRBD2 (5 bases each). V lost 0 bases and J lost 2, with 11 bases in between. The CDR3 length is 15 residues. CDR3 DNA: TGTGCCAGCAGTTTAGCCCCCGGGACGACCTACGAGCAGTACTTC. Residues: CASSLAPGTTYEQYF.

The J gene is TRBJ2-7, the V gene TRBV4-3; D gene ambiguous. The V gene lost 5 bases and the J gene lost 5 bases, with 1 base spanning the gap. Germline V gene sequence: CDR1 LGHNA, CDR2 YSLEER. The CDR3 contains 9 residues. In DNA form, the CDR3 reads TGCGCCAGCAGCAACGAGCAGTACTTC. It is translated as CASSNEQYF.

The CDR3 spells CASSPLPGQGSNGYTF. The CDR3 coding sequence is TGTGCCAGCTCACCACTCCCGGGACAGGGATCTAACGGCTACACCTTC. The rearrangement joins TRBV18 to TRBJ1-2, with 9 nucleotides matching TRBD1. Trimming took 1 base from V and 8 from J; bases not matched to a gene: 11. The CDR3 totals 16 residues. The germline CDR1 and CDR2 sequences are KGHSH and LQKENI. The full variable domain, its missing parts supplied by reference TRBV18 and TRBJ1-2, is NAGVMQNPRHLVRRRGQEARLRCSPMKGHSHVYWYRQLPEEGLKFMVYLQKENIIDESGMPKERFSAEFPKEGPSILRIQQVVRGDSAAYFCASSPLPGQGSNGYTFGSGTRLTVV.

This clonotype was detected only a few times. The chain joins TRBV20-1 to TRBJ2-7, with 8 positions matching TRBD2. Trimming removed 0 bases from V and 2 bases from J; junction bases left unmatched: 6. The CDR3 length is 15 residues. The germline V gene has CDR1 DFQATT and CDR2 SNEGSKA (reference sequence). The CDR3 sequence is CSARDGGSGTYEQYF. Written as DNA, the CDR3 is TGCAGTGCTAGAGATGGGGGTAGCGGGACCTACGAGCAGTACTTC.

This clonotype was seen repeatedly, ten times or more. Here the CDR3 DNA reads TGCAGCGTTGGAGCCAGGGCTAACTATGGCTACACCTTC. Its protein product is CSVGARANYGYTF. The V gene is TRBV29-1, the J gene TRBJ1-2; D possibly corresponds to TRBD1 (5 bases). Germline CDR1 is SQVTM and CDR2 is ANQGSEA. Deletions cut 4 bases from V and 0 bases from J, with 9 bases between. The length of the CDR3 is 13 residues.

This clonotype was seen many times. The CDR3 nucleotides are TGTGCCAGCAGTTTTTTCAACGGGGGCCTGAACACTGAAGCTTTCTTT. This encodes CASSFFNGGLNTEAFF. The rearrangement joins TRBV28 to TRBJ1-1; a possible D gene is TRBD1 (6 bases). The V end lost 3 bases, the J end lost 0 bases, and 14 bases lay between the germline ends. Germline V gene sequence: CDR1 MDHEN, CDR2 SYDVKM. The CDR3 is 16 residues long.

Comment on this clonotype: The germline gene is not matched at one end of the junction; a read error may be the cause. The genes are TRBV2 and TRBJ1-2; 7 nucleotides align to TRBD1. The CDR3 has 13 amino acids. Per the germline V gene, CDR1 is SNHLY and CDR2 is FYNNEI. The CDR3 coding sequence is TGTGCCAGCAGAGAAGACAGGGCATCTGGCTACACCTTC. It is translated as CASREDRASGYTF.

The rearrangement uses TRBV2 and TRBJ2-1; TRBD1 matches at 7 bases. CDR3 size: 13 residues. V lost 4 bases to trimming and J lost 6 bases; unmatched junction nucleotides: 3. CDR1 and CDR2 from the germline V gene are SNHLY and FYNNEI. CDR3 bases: TGTGCCAGCAGTGGTAACAGGGGCAATGAGCAGTTCTTC. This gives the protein CASSGNRGNEQFF.

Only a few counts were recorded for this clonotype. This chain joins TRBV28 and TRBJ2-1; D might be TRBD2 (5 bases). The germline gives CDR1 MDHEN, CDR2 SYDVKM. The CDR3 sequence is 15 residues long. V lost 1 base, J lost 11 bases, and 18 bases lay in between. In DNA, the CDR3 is TGTGCCAGCAGTTTATCCCTCCTCGGGATAAATCAGCAGTTCTTC. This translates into CASSLSLLGINQQFF.

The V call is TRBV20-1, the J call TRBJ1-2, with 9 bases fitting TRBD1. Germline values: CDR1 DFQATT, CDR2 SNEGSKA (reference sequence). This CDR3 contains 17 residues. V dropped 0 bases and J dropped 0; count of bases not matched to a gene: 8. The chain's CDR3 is CSARDRTGASPNYGYTF. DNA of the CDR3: TGCAGTGCTAGAGACAGGACAGGGGCATCCCCTAACTATGGCTACACCTTC.

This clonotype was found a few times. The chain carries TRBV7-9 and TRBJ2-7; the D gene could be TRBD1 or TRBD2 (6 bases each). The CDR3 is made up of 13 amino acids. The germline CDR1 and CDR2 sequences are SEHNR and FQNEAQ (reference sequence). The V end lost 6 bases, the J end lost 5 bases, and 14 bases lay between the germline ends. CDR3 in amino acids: CASRVGGVHEQYF. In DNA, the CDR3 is TGTGCCAGCAGGGTGGGGGGCGTCCACGAGCAGTACTTC.

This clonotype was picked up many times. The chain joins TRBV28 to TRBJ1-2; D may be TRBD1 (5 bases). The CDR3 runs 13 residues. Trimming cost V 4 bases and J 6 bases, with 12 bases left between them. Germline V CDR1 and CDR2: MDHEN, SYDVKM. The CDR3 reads CASSYRDFHGYTF. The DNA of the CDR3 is TGTGCCAGCAGTTACCGGGACTTCCATGGCTACACCTTC.

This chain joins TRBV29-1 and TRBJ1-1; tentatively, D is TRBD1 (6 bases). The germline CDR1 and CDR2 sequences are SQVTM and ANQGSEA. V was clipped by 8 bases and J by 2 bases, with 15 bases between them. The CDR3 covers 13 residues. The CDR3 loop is CSTYRALNTEAFF. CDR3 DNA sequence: TGCAGCACCTACAGGGCCCTAAACACTGAAGCTTTCTTT.

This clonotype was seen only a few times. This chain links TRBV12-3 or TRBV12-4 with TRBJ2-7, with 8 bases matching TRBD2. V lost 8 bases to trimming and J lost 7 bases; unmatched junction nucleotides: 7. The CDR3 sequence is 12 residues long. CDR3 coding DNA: TGTGCCAGCCTTGGCGGGGGGCCAGAGCAGTACTTC. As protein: CASLGGGPEQYF.

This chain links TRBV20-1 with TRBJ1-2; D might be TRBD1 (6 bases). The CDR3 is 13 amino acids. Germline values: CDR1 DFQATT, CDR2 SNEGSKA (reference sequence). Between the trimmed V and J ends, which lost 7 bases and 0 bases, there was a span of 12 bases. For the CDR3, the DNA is TGCAGTGGCATACAGGGATCTAACTATGGCTACACCTTC. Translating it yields CSGIQGSNYGYTF.

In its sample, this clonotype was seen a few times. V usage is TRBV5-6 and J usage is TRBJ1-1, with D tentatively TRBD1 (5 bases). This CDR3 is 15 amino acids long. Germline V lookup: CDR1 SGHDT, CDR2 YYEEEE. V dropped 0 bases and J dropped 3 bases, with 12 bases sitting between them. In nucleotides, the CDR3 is TGTGCCAGCAGCTTGGGTCACAGGTCCTACACTGAAGCTTTCTTT. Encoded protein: CASSLGHRSYTEAFF.

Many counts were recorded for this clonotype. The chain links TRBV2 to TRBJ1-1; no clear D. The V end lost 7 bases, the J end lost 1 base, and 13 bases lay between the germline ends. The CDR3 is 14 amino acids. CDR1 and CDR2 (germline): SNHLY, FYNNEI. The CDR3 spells CASTFRGGNTEAFF. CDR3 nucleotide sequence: TGTGCCAGCACCTTCCGAGGCGGGAACACTGAAGCTTTCTTT.

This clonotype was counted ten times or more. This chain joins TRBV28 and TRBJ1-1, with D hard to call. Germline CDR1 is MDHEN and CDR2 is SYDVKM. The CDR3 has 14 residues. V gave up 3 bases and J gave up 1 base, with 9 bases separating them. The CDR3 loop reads CASSLTHPNTEAFF. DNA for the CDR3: TGTGCCAGCAGTTTGACACACCCGAACACTGAAGCTTTCTTT.

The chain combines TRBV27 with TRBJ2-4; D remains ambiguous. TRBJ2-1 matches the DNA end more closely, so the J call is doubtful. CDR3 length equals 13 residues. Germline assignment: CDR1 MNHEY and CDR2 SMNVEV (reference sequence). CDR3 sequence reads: CASSANGVVEQFF. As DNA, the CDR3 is TGTGCCAGCAGTGCGAATGGGGTTGTAGAGCAGTTCTTC.

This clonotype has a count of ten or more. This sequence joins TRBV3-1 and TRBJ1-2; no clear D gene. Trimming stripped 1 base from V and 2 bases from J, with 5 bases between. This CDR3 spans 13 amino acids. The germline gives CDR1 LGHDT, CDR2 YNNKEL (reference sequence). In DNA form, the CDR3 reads TGTGCCAGCAGCCAAGGAACAAACTATGGCTACACCTTC. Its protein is CASSQGTNYGYTF.

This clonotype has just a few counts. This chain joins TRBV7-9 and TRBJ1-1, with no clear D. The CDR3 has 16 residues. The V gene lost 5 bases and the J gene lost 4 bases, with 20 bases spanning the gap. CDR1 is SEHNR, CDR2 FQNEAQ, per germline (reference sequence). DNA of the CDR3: TGTGCCAGCAGCGCCGCGGAGGGAGCCACAGCCACTGAAGCTTTCTTT. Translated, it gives CASSAAEGATATEAFF.

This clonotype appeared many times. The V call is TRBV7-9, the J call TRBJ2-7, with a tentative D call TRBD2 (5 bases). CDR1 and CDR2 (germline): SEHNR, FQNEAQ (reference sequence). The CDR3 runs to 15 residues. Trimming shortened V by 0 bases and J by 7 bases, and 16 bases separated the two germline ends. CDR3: CASSLAASLTQEQYF. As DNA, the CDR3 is TGTGCCAGCAGCTTAGCCGCTAGCCTCACACAGGAGCAGTACTTC.

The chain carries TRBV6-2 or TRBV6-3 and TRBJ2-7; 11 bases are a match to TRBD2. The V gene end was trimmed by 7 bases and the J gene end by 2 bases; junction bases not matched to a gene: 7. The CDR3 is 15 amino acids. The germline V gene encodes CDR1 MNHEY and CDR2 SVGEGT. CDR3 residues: CASNRGTSGTYEQYF. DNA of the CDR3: TGTGCCAGCAACAGAGGGACTAGCGGAACCTACGAGCAGTACTTC.

For the CDR3, the DNA is TGTGCCAGTAGTCCGAGGTCGGACTCCTACGAGCAGTACTTC. Encoded protein: CASSPRSDSYEQYF. This sequence joins TRBV19 and TRBJ2-7; D is unclear. CDR3 length equals 14 residues. V was cut by 5 bases and J by 0 bases, with 11 bases left in between. Germline lookup yields CDR1 LNHDA and CDR2 SQIVND (reference sequence). The full variable domain, rest sourced from reference TRBV19 and TRBJ2-7, is DGGITQSPKYLFRKEGQNVTLSCEQNLNHDAMYWYRQDPGQGLRLIYYSQIVNDFQKGDIAEGYSVSREKKESFPLTVTSAQKNPTAFYLCASSPRSDSYEQYFGPGTRLTVT.

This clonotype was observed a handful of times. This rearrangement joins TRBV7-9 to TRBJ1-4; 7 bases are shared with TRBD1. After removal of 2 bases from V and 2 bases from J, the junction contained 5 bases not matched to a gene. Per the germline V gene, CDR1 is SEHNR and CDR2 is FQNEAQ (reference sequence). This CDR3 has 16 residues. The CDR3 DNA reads TGTGCCAGCAGCTTACGAGGGGGCGAGACTAATGAAAAACTGTTTTTT. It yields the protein CASSLRGGETNEKLFF.